Following are 21 T cell receptor beta chains from one sample sequenced in a study of Ad26.COV2.S vaccination and SARS-CoV-2 variants. Sequencing was performed with immunoSEQ multiplex PCR; in TCRdb, only in-frame clones are kept and a portion is missing. The profile covers around 310,000 clones, with 90% appearing a single time and approximately 5% taken by the ten largest. As for treatment: roughly 20 received Ad26.COV2.S at low or high dose, single or two shots; about 5 received placebo; per-sample allocation not given. Day 63 following the first vaccine or placebo injection was when the samples were taken. The sample here was peripheral blood, taken in a trial of Ad26.COV2.S vaccine versus placebo. The receptors come from a person aged 18-60 years who received the Ad26.COV2.S COVID-19 vaccine or a placebo.

The chain is built from TRBV27 and TRBJ1-1; D not resolved. The CDR3 consists of 16 residues. From germline, CDR1 is MNHEY and CDR2 SMNVEV (reference sequence). Trimming took off 5 bases at V and 2 bases at J, with 18 bases between the two ends. CDR3 DNA: TGTGCCAGCAGTACCGGGCGTTACTTTTTAAACACTGAAGCTTTCTTT. Protein sequence: CASSTGRYFLNTEAFF.

The chain couples TRBV6-5 to TRBJ2-3; D gene uncertain. CDR1 is MNHEY, CDR2 SVGAGI, per germline. CDR3 length: 12 residues. V was pared by 4 bases and J by 3 bases, with 5 bases between. The CDR3 DNA reads TGTGCCAGCAGTTTAGGAACAGATACGCAGTATTTT. Translation: CASSLGTDTQYF.

The chain couples TRBV7-2 to TRBJ1-2; D may be TRBD1 (6 bases). The CDR3 covers 15 residues. From germline, CDR1 is SGHTA and CDR2 FQGNSA. V was shortened by 1 base and J by 7 bases, with 16 bases between the two germline ends. This CDR3 reads CASSLDSTGSSGYTF. Written as DNA, the CDR3 is TGTGCCAGCAGCTTAGACTCGACAGGAAGCAGTGGCTACACCTTC.

The genes are TRBV12-3 or TRBV12-4 and TRBJ1-2; D is uncertain. There are 13 residues in the CDR3. Trimming removed 0 bases at V and 5 bases at J, with 7 bases between. The CDR3 here is CASSLAVGYGYTF. The CDR3 region has the DNA TGTGCCAGCAGTTTAGCTGTGGGGTATGGCTACACCTTC.

The gene calls are TRBV18 and TRBJ1-6; unclear D gene. The CDR3 totals 17 residues. Trimming stripped 6 bases from V and 8 bases from J, with 23 bases between. The V gene's germline CDR1 is KGHSH and CDR2 LQKENI. CDR3 loop: CASSPERGGGLDSPLHF. The CDR3 nucleotides are TGTGCCAGCTCTCCCGAACGCGGCGGCGGATTAGATTCACCCCTCCACTTT. Together with reference TRBV18 and TRBJ1-6, the CDR3 gives the full variable domain: NAGVMQNPRHLVRRRGQEARLRCSPMKGHSHVYWYRQLPEEGLKFMVYLQKENIIDESGMPKERFSAEFPKEGPSILRIQQVVRGDSAAYFCASSPERGGGLDSPLHFGNGTRLTVT.

This rearrangement joins TRBV4-2 to TRBJ1-6; D is ambiguous. Germline V lookup: CDR1 LGHNA, CDR2 YNFKEQ. This CDR3 is 14 amino acids long. The germline V and J ends were trimmed by 5 bases and 8 bases, with 13 bases remaining between them. The CDR3 sequence is CASSERVMDSPLHF. CDR3 nucleotide sequence: TGTGCCAGCAGCGAAAGGGTGATGGATTCACCCCTCCACTTT.

This clone showed up just once. The chain couples TRBV19 to TRBJ2-5, with D perhaps matching TRBD1 (5 bases). Germline CDR1 and CDR2: LNHDA and SQIVND (reference sequence). V lost 4 bases, J lost 4 bases, and 10 bases lay in between. The CDR3 covers 13 residues. The DNA for the CDR3 is TGTGCCAGTAGTAGGACATCCGGAGAGACCCAGTACTTC. Translating it yields CASSRTSGETQYF.

The chain has TRBV5-1 and TRBJ2-7; D is uncertain. Germline V gene sequence: CDR1 SGHRS, CDR2 YFSETQ. This CDR3 region has 14 residues. The V gene lost 2 bases and the J gene lost 5 bases, with 14 bases spanning the gap. CDR3 DNA sequence: TGCGCCAGCAGCTTTGGAGACGGAACTGACGAGCAGTACGTC. Protein: CASSFGDGTDEQYV.

The DNA for the CDR3 is TGTGCCAGCAGTGCAGGGTTTCCCTACGAGCAGTACTTC. It translates to CASSAGFPYEQYF. The genes are TRBV28 and TRBJ2-7; D might be TRBD1 (5 bases). Between the trimmed V and J ends, which lost 5 bases and 2 bases, there was a span of 10 bases. CDR1 and CDR2 from the germline V gene are MDHEN and SYDVKM. CDR3 length: 13 amino acids.

The CDR3 loop reads CASSSPPSGTAVYGYTF. The CDR3 DNA follows: TGTGCCAGCAGCTCTCCTCCCTCCGGGACAGCGGTCTATGGCTACACCTTC. This rearrangement joins TRBV6-2 or TRBV6-3 to TRBJ1-2, with 7 bases fitting TRBD1. Germline lookup yields CDR1 MNHEY and CDR2 SVGEGT. This CDR3 region has 17 residues. V lost 6 bases, J lost 4 bases, and 17 bases stayed unmatched.

The chain combines TRBV6-2 or TRBV6-3 with TRBJ2-5; 8 bases align to TRBD2. Trimming cost V 6 bases and J 5 bases; bases outside gene matches: 8. From germline, CDR1 is MNHEY and CDR2 SVGEGT. The CDR3 sequence is 14 residues long. CDR3 protein: CASSRDGGVETQYF. The CDR3 DNA follows: TGTGCCAGCAGCCGGGACGGGGGGGTTGAGACCCAGTACTTC.

The CDR3 DNA is TGTGCCAGCTCGCGGGGTAGCGGAAACACTGAAGCTTTCTTT. Its translation: CASSRGSGNTEAFF. The gene calls are TRBV18 and TRBJ1-1; D remains ambiguous. V shed 6 bases and J shed 2 bases, with 13 bases lying between them. The CDR3 totals 14 residues. The germline gives CDR1 KGHSH, CDR2 LQKENI.

The rearrangement joins TRBV7-8 to TRBJ1-2, with 7 bases lining up with TRBD1. This CDR3 has 17 amino acids. Germline V gene lookup returns CDR1 SGHVS and CDR2 FQNEAQ. V was clipped by 2 bases and J by 6 bases; unmatched bases: 15. CDR3 region: CASSLSPFTGESDGYTF. In nucleotides, the CDR3 is TGTGCCAGCAGCTTATCGCCCTTCACAGGGGAAAGTGATGGCTACACCTTC. Variable domain in full (rest from reference TRBV7-8 and TRBJ1-2): GAGVSQSPRYKVAKRGQDVALRCDPISGHVSLFWYQQALGQGPEFLTYFQNEAQLDKSGLPSDRFFAERPEGSVSTLKIQRTQQEDSAVYLCASSLSPFTGESDGYTFGSGTRLTVV.

The chain carries TRBV6-2 or TRBV6-3 and TRBJ2-3; D call uncertain. Trimming shortened V by 0 bases and J by 4 bases, and 2 bases separated the two germline ends. CDR3 length equals 12 residues. CDR1 and CDR2 (germline): MNHEY, SVGEGT. The CDR3: CASSYSPDTQYF. The CDR3 DNA reads as TGTGCCAGCAGTTACTCGCCAGATACGCAGTATTTT.

The chain has TRBV20-1 and TRBJ2-2; D may be TRBD1 (5 bases). Per germline, CDR1 DFQATT and CDR2 SNEGSKA (reference sequence). V lost 3 bases, J lost 5 bases, and 10 bases lay in between. The CDR3 has 13 residues. This CDR3 reads CSASGDSTGELFF. CDR3 DNA sequence: TGCAGTGCTAGTGGTGACAGTACCGGGGAGCTGTTTTTT.

V and J are TRBV2 and TRBJ2-3, with 8 positions matching TRBD2. The V gene's germline CDR1 is SNHLY and CDR2 FYNNEI. The ends lost 6 bases at V and 1 base at J; junction bases unmatched: 6. The CDR3 runs to 15 residues. This CDR3 reads CASSRMTSGTDTQYF. CDR3 nucleotide sequence: TGTGCCAGCAGCCGAATGACTAGCGGCACAGATACGCAGTATTTT.

The V gene is TRBV6-5, the J gene TRBJ2-7; D call uncertain. CDR3 length: 16 amino acids. Between the trimmed V and J ends, which lost 0 bases and 4 bases, there was a span of 16 bases. CDR1 is MNHEY and CDR2 is SVGAGI in the germline V gene. In nucleotides, the CDR3 is TGTGCCAGCAGTTACTCGAACCGGGCCTGGGATTACGAGCAGTACTTC. Protein product: CASSYSNRAWDYEQYF.

This chain uses TRBV19 with TRBJ2-7; D gene unclear. With 3 bases removed from V and 1 base from J, the gap between germline ends came to 13 bases. The germline V gene encodes CDR1 LNHDA and CDR2 SQIVND (reference sequence). The CDR3 runs to 15 residues. The CDR3 region has the DNA TGTGCCAGTAGTATTGACGGCAGGATATCCTACGAGCAGTACTTC. Its protein is CASSIDGRISYEQYF. Variable domain in full (rest from reference TRBV19 and TRBJ2-7): DGGITQSPKYLFRKEGQNVTLSCEQNLNHDAMYWYRQDPGQGLRLIYYSQIVNDFQKGDIAEGYSVSREKKESFPLTVTSAQKNPTAFYLCASSIDGRISYEQYFGPGTRLTVT.

The chain is built from TRBV6-2 or TRBV6-3 and TRBJ2-7; maybe TRBD2 (6 bases). V lost 5 bases to trimming and J lost 3 bases, with 17 bases between them. Germline-derived CDR1 and CDR2 are MNHEY and SVGEGT. The CDR3 contains 15 residues. For the CDR3, the DNA is TGTGCCAGCAGTCTCGGGGGAGAAGCCCTCTACGAGCAGTACGTC. As protein: CASSLGGEALYEQYV.

This clone appeared once. The gene calls are TRBV19 and TRBJ2-5, with 8 nucleotides matching TRBD2. The ends lost 7 bases at V and 3 bases at J; junction bases unmatched: 7. CDR3 length: 14 residues. Looked up from germline, CDR1 is LNHDA and CDR2 is SQIVND (reference sequence). The CDR3: CASNRGGMEETQYF. DNA for the CDR3: TGTGCCAGTAATCGCGGGGGGATGGAAGAGACCCAGTACTTC.

The V gene is TRBV6-5, the J gene TRBJ1-1; TRBD1 matches 10 bases. The V gene's germline CDR1 is MNHEY and CDR2 SVGAGI. With 0 bases clipped from V and 7 bases from J, the junction kept 2 bases outside the gene matches. CDR3 size: 14 residues. CDR3 in amino acids: CASSYSDRGDEAFF. CDR3 nucleotides: TGTGCCAGCAGTTACTCGGACAGGGGGGATGAAGCTTTCTTT.